This TCR beta chain was captured in a study of vaccination and CD4 T cells after COVID-19. Study context: Timing of post-vaccine sample collection was a median approximately 70 days after dose two, with a range of 14 to 241. At day 14 and again at days 161 to 241 post-vaccination, three convalescent patients were sampled.

Points on this clonotype: Its antigen is not known.

The study sequenced cultured CD4+ T cell DNA using the Oncomine TCR Beta short-read assay. TCRdb itself ran the PCR reads through MiXCR, one entry per CDR3 protein. The sample carries 25,000 to 30,000 distinct CDR3 sequences, 35% to 40% recorded once. Time point specified: late sampling 161 to 241 days after vaccination in a few convalescent patients. As for treatment: roughly 11-day PBMC culture with coronavirus spike peptide pools or control peptides (ViraFEST assay). It was with roughly 9.6 IU/ml IL-2 and roughly 9.4 ug/ml peptide pools that two million PBMCs per well were cultured. The ends were cut back, 0 bases at V and 5 bases at J, with 10 bases in the middle. CDR1 is DFQATT and CDR2 is SNEGSKA in the germline V gene (reference sequence). CDR3 length equals 13 residues. Overall study findings and caveats: SARS-CoV-2-reactive clonotypes showed a nonsignificant median rise from about 20 to 38.

The chain recombines TRBV20-1 with TRBJ2-5, with a weak D call TRBD1 (5 bases). The starting material was CD4+ T cells from blood, cultured in vitro, obtained about 7 months after SARS-CoV-2 vaccination. This clonotype was obtained from a human donor who had recovered from COVID-19. The CDR3 sequence is CSARDSGRETQYF. The CDR3 DNA follows: TGCAGTGCTAGAGATTCAGGGCGCGAGACCCAGTACTTC.